This TCR beta chain was retrieved from a study of post-analysis software for immune sequencing data (dated by TCRdb to the mid-2010s). Background for the entire study: The recorded disease courses included relapsing-remitting, secondary progressive and progressive-relapsing multiple sclerosis, and some patients had no subtype annotation. A subset of samples was prepared in parallel using single-end sample barcoding, then pooled and co-amplified after Illumina adapter ligation. The multiple sclerosis patient repertoires were compared with 11 previously published healthy control repertoires from donors aged 6 to 25 years.

To demonstrate the VDJtools post-analysis software, TCR beta repertoires were profiled from the peripheral blood of about 13 young patients with multiple sclerosis. The multiple sclerosis patients were children and adolescents ranging in age from 6 to 15 years. The germline V gene provides CDR1 SGHTA and CDR2 FQGNSA. Inclusive of the bounding cysteine and phenylalanine, the CDR3 is 14 residues long. Here the CDR3 DNA is all that survives: 42 bases in frame from base 1. This clonotype was seen a few times. Its antigen target is currently unknown. Base quality data are lacking; no much larger clone is found one base away. Overall results and qualifications from the work: Direct clustering with F measure showed strong co-clustering of samples prepared in the same batch, prompting a batch-effect correction. The control group was slightly older than the multiple sclerosis patient group. Compared with controls, multiple sclerosis patients had significantly lower normalized Chao1 diversity, a finding suggesting substantial peripheral T-cell clonal expansion. Patients showed significantly higher frequencies than controls for five TRBV segments, among them TRBV5-6, TRBV5-1 and TRBV20-1.

The library was prepared using PCR. The run used an Illumina HiSeq 2500. Unique molecular identifiers were incorporated into TCR beta cDNA libraries to reduce PCR and sequencing biases. Approximately 500,000 cDNA molecules were obtained per 1 to 10 million input T cells, so each molecule approximated one T cell. The patient libraries were prepared and sequenced with the same protocol used for the earlier healthy control dataset. Samples belonging to the same batch were prepared together, multiplexed and sequenced on a shared HiSeq lane. In the original analysis: MIGEC was used to process the raw barcoded reads, and molecular identifier groups with only a single read were discarded before consensus assembly and CDR3 extraction. Clonotype tables were post-analysed with VDJtools, and diversity was normalized by down-sampling all datasets to the smallest sample size. In repertoire overlap clustering, CDR3 amino acid sequences, but not nucleotide sequences, were matched to correct batch-related cross-sample contamination. In TCRdb, the public reads were trimmed at Q25 with fastp and aligned with MiXCR, with productive beta chains retained. Merged by CDR3 protein, the rows form single entries marked with the most common genes and DNA. TCRdb, not the authors, supplied the V and J calls. The sample yields approximately 730,000 distinct CDR3 sequences; roughly 29% were counted once. Of the sample, roughly 0.57% falls within the top ten clones.

The sample was blood. The chain is assembled from TRBV7-2 and TRBJ2-4, with 11 central nucleotides matching TRBD2. The last part of the DNA fits TRBJ2-7 better; the J call may be wrong. The TCR originated in a girl aged 5-17 years with multiple sclerosis. The CDR3 loop reads CASSILLAGVEQYF. The base sequence is TGTGCCAGCAGCATCCTACTAGCGGGAGTCGAGCAGTACTTC.